A single sample gave rise to the 27 T cell receptor beta chains below, sequenced in a study of blood T cells in healthy people across ages. A sample-barcoded 5' primer and a J-beta primer mix were used in a second PCR of roughly 7 to 12 cycles. One entry per CDR3 protein, called by TCRdb with MiXCR from the 5' RACE reads. The table records just over 1 million distinct CDR3 sequences, more than 40% of them present only once. The sequenced material came from blood. The receptors were sampled from a woman aged 55-69 years in good health.

The V call is TRBV5-6, the J call TRBJ1-2, with D perhaps TRBD1 (6 bases). In germline, CDR1 is SGHDT, CDR2 YYEEEE. The germline V and J ends were trimmed by 1 base and 4 bases, with 14 bases remaining between them. The CDR3 loop spans 15 amino acids. Here the CDR3 reads CASSLLTDSGYGYTF. CDR3 bases: TGTGCCAGCAGCTTGCTCACGGACAGCGGCTATGGCTACACCTTC. The full variable domain, in which reference TRBV5-6 and TRBJ1-2 provide the parts outside the CDR3, is DAGVTQSPTHLIKTRGQQVTLRCSPKSGHDTVSWYQQALGQGPQFIFQYYEEEERQRGNFPDRFSGHQFPNYSSELNVNALLLGDSALYLCASSLLTDSGYGYTFGSGTRLTVV.

This clonotype was seen only a few times. V is TRBV6-6 and J is TRBJ1-2; no firm D call. V lost 0 bases to trimming and J lost 8 bases, with 16 bases between them. Germline V CDR1 and CDR2: MNHNY, SVGAGI (reference sequence). CDR3 length: 15 amino acids. The CDR3 is CASSYSMAGKSGYTF. CDR3 bases: TGTGCCAGCAGTTACTCGATGGCCGGGAAGAGCGGCTACACCTTC.

The genes are TRBV11-2 and TRBJ2-3; 9 bases are a match to TRBD2. V lost 5 bases and J lost 6; bases outside the gene matches: 18. Germline V gene sequence: CDR1 SGHAT, CDR2 FQNNGV. The CDR3 extends over 18 amino acids. The CDR3 region is CASSALPTSGLVGDTQYF. The CDR3 bases are TGTGCCAGCAGCGCCCTCCCGACTAGCGGACTCGTTGGGGATACGCAGTATTTT.

This clonotype was counted ten times or more. The rearrangement links TRBV7-9 to TRBJ2-7; 8 nucleotides match TRBD1. The V gene's germline CDR1 is SEHNR and CDR2 FQNEAQ (reference sequence). The CDR3 length is 14 residues. Losses at the gene ends were 6 bases for V and 2 bases for J; bases not matched to a gene: 6. This CDR3 is CASSFGTGTYEQYF. The CDR3 DNA reads as TGTGCCAGCAGTTTCGGGACAGGAACCTACGAGCAGTACTTC.

The V call is TRBV6-5, the J call TRBJ2-2; 9 nucleotides agree with TRBD1. The CDR3 contains 15 residues. CDR1 MNHEY and CDR2 SVGAGI come from the germline V gene. Trimming took 7 bases from V and 3 from J; bases not matched to a gene: 6. CDR3 region: CASTITGGYTGELFF. The CDR3 DNA is TGTGCCAGCACCATAACAGGGGGCTACACCGGGGAGCTGTTTTTT.

J is TRBJ2-1 and V is TRBV29-1; 8 nucleotides agree with TRBD2. The ends lost 7 bases at V and 10 bases at J; junction bases unmatched: 12. Germline assignment: CDR1 SQVTM and CDR2 ANQGSEA. CDR3 size: 13 residues. In DNA, the CDR3 is TGCAGCGCTTCTCTAGCGGGTGACTACGAGCAGTTCTTC. Amino acids: CSASLAGDYEQFF.

This clonotype has only one observation. The V call is TRBV20-1, the J call TRBJ2-5; 9 nucleotides agree with TRBD2. Germline V CDR1 and CDR2: DFQATT, SNEGSKA (reference sequence). The junction had 14 bases not matched to a gene; V was cut back by 1 base and J by 11 bases. The CDR3 contains 15 residues. The CDR3 DNA reads TGCAGTGCTAGAGGGTCCCTAGCGGGGTACAATGAGCAGTACTTC. The encoded protein is CSARGSLAGYNEQYF.

This chain links TRBV15 with TRBJ2-5; 11 bases are shared with TRBD2. The CDR3 runs 17 residues. Germline trimming cut 2 bases from V and 4 bases from J; bases unmatched to any gene: 9. Germline V gene data show CDR1 as LNHNV and CDR2 as YYDKDF (reference sequence). CDR3 coding DNA: TGTGCCACCAGCAGACCCATTAGCGGGAGGGAGGGAGAGACCCAGTACTTC. This encodes CATSRPISGREGETQYF.

This clonotype was counted only a few times. CDR3 loop: CASSLVGGDTDTQYF. DNA for the CDR3: TGTGCCAGCAGCTTAGTCGGGGGCGACACAGATACGCAGTATTTT. The rearrangement joins TRBV7-9 to TRBJ2-3; D is tentatively TRBD1 or TRBD2 (6 bases each). V lost 1 base and J lost 2, with 10 bases in between. Per the germline V gene, CDR1 is SEHNR and CDR2 is FQNEAQ (reference sequence). The length of the CDR3 is 15 residues.

This clonotype was seen a single time. This chain joins TRBV14 and TRBJ1-4, with 7 nucleotides matching TRBD1. Germline values: CDR1 SGHDN, CDR2 FVKESK. CDR3 length equals 16 residues. V lost 5 bases to trimming and J lost 8 bases; unmatched junction nucleotides: 14. CDR3 region: CASSTRDSLPREKLFF. For the CDR3, the DNA is TGTGCCAGCAGCACCCGGGACAGCCTCCCCCGAGAAAAACTGTTTTTT.

This chain joins TRBV16 and TRBJ2-5; tentative D call: TRBD1 (5 bases). V dropped 4 bases and J dropped 0 bases, with 9 bases sitting between them. The CDR3 covers 14 residues. Germline lookup yields CDR1 KGHSY and CDR2 FQNENV. Here the CDR3 DNA reads TGTGCCAGCAGCCCCCAGGGCGACCAAGAGACCCAGTACTTC. The encoded protein is CASSPQGDQETQYF.

This chain uses TRBV27 with TRBJ1-5; D may be TRBD1 (5 bases). Trimming took off 5 bases at V and 2 bases at J, with 13 bases between the two ends. The CDR3 consists of 15 residues. Germline V CDR1 and CDR2: MNHEY, SMNVEV (reference sequence). CDR3: CASSPQGWGNQPQHF. DNA for the CDR3: TGTGCCAGCAGTCCTCAGGGTTGGGGCAATCAGCCCCAGCATTTT.

This clonotype was observed a handful of times. The V call is TRBV6-5, the J call TRBJ1-5, with TRBD1 matching over 9 bases. The CDR3 loop spans 14 amino acids. V was clipped by 6 bases and J by 10 bases; unmatched bases: 10. Germline CDR1 and CDR2: MNHEY and SVGAGI. The CDR3 spells CASRNGQGYSPQHF. The DNA of the CDR3 is TGTGCCAGCAGAAACGGACAGGGGTATTCTCCCCAGCATTTT.

CDR3 in amino acids: CASRGDSLNEKLFF. The CDR3, as DNA: TGTGCCAGCAGGGGGGACAGTCTGAATGAAAAACTGTTTTTT. The chain recombines TRBV27 with TRBJ1-4; 7 bases are a match to TRBD1. The CDR3 consists of 14 residues. CDR1 and CDR2 from the germline V gene are MNHEY and SMNVEV (reference sequence). V lost 6 bases and J lost 5; bases outside the gene matches: 6.

The chain links TRBV29-1 to TRBJ2-1, with D perhaps assigned TRBD1 or TRBD2 (6 bases each). Germline V gene sequence: CDR1 SQVTM, CDR2 ANQGSEA. The germline V and J ends were trimmed by 4 bases and 4 bases, with 8 bases remaining between them. CDR3 length: 12 amino acids. The CDR3 DNA sequence: TGCAGCGTTGGGGGGGCATACAATGAGCAGTTCTTC. Translation gives CSVGGAYNEQFF.

V is TRBV5-1 and J is TRBJ1-4; D is unresolved. V was cut by 7 bases and J by 4 bases, with 11 bases left in between. Germline CDR1 reads SGHRS; CDR2 reads YFSETQ. This CDR3 is built from 13 residues. In DNA, the CDR3 is TGCGCCAGCCGCCTGGGTGGTAATGAAAAACTGTTTTTT. This sequence encodes CASRLGGNEKLFF.

There are a few counts of this clonotype. This chain connects TRBV3-1 to TRBJ2-3; 7 bases fit TRBD2. The V segment lost 2 bases and the J segment 0 bases; nucleotides outside the gene matches: 2. The germline CDR1 and CDR2 sequences are LGHDT and YNNKEL (reference sequence). The CDR3 is 15 amino acids. The CDR3 sequence: CASSQQRGSTDTQYF. CDR3 nucleotides: TGTGCCAGCAGCCAACAGCGGGGTAGCACAGATACGCAGTATTTT.

This clonotype has only a few counts. V and J are TRBV11-2 and TRBJ2-7; D is unclear. The V gene's germline CDR1 is SGHAT and CDR2 FQNNGV. The ends were cut back, 3 bases at V and 3 bases at J, with 12 bases in the middle. The CDR3 has 14 residues. The CDR3 DNA reads TGTGCCAGCAGCTTTGGTACAGAACGCTACGAGCAGTACTTC. Protein sequence: CASSFGTERYEQYF.

In this sample, this clonotype turned up many times. The genes are TRBV5-1 and TRBJ1-2; TRBD1 is a possible D gene (5 bases). The CDR3 has 16 amino acids. Germline CDR1 is SGHRS and CDR2 is YFSETQ. With 1 base removed from V and 7 bases from J, the gap between germline ends came to 20 bases. The CDR3 spells CASSLSGHPVDPGYTF. As DNA, the CDR3 is TGCGCCAGCAGCTTGTCTGGACACCCAGTAGATCCTGGCTACACCTTC.

The rearrangement joins TRBV27 to TRBJ2-1; 12 positions match TRBD2. The length of the CDR3 is 18 residues. Germline V gene lookup returns CDR1 MNHEY and CDR2 SMNVEV (reference sequence). V lost 5 bases to trimming and J lost 2 bases; unmatched junction nucleotides: 10. The CDR3 spells CASSPSSGRAGAYNEQFF. As DNA, the CDR3 is TGTGCCAGCAGTCCATCTAGCGGGAGGGCAGGGGCCTACAATGAGCAGTTCTTC.

This rearrangement joins TRBV5-1 to TRBJ1-2, with TRBD1 matching 7 bases. V shed 4 bases and J 0 bases; nucleotides not matched to a gene: 12. This CDR3 has 17 amino acids. Germline values: CDR1 SGHRS, CDR2 YFSETQ. CDR3 nucleotide sequence: TGCGCCAGCAGCGGCGACAGACCAGGGGGTCCTAACTATGGCTACACCTTC. This translates into CASSGDRPGGPNYGYTF.

V usage is TRBV6-5 and J usage is TRBJ1-2; unclear D gene. The CDR3 runs to 14 residues. The V gene's germline CDR1 is MNHEY and CDR2 SVGAGI. The ends were cut back, 5 bases at V and 5 bases at J, with 15 bases in the middle. The CDR3 reads CASSREPGAYGYTF. As DNA, the CDR3 is TGTGCCAGCAGTAGAGAACCGGGAGCATATGGCTACACCTTC.

J is TRBJ2-5 and V is TRBV20-1, with 11 bases that match TRBD1. The J call is uncertain, as TRBJ2-7 better fits the DNA end. This CDR3 comprises 14 residues. CDR1 and CDR2 from the germline V gene are DFQATT and SNEGSKA (reference sequence). CDR3 in DNA: TGCAGTGCCCGGGACAGGGGGGTTCCTCGCGAGCAGTACTTC. Its translation: CSARDRGVPREQYF.

This clonotype was recorded a few times. The V and J genes are TRBV25-1 and TRBJ1-2; TRBD1 might be the D (5 bases). This CDR3 region has 15 residues. The germline V gene has CDR1 MGHDK and CDR2 SYGVNS. V was cut by 3 bases and J by 4 bases, with 15 bases left in between. Here the CDR3 DNA reads TGTGCCAGCAGTGATCCTCGGGGACGGAGCTATGGCTACACCTTC. It specifies CASSDPRGRSYGYTF.

This clonotype has a handful of counts. The V call is TRBV12-3 or TRBV12-4, the J call TRBJ2-3, with 8 bases lining up with TRBD1. V shed 5 bases and J 2 bases; nucleotides not matched to a gene: 12. This CDR3 comprises 17 residues. CDR3 DNA: TGTGCCAGCAGTCCGTCCCGACAGGGGCCCAACACAGATACGCAGTATTTT. The encoded protein is CASSPSRQGPNTDTQYF.

This chain uses TRBV10-1 with TRBJ2-4, with 7 bases aligning to TRBD2. There are 15 residues in the CDR3. Trimming cost V 0 bases and J 13 bases; bases outside gene matches: 12. Germline V gene sequence: CDR1 WNHNN, CDR2 SYGVQD (reference sequence). CDR3 sequence: CASSESGGKGYGQYF. The CDR3 DNA reads TGCGCCAGCAGTGAGTCGGGAGGGAAAGGCTACGGGCAGTACTTC.

The chain employs TRBV20-1 and TRBJ2-7; a weak D match, TRBD2 (6 bases). CDR1 and CDR2 (germline): DFQATT, SNEGSKA (reference sequence). The CDR3 is 12 amino acids. CDR3 bases: TGCAGCCTACGGAGGGTGTCCTACGAGCAGTACTTC. It specifies CSLRRVSYEQYF.